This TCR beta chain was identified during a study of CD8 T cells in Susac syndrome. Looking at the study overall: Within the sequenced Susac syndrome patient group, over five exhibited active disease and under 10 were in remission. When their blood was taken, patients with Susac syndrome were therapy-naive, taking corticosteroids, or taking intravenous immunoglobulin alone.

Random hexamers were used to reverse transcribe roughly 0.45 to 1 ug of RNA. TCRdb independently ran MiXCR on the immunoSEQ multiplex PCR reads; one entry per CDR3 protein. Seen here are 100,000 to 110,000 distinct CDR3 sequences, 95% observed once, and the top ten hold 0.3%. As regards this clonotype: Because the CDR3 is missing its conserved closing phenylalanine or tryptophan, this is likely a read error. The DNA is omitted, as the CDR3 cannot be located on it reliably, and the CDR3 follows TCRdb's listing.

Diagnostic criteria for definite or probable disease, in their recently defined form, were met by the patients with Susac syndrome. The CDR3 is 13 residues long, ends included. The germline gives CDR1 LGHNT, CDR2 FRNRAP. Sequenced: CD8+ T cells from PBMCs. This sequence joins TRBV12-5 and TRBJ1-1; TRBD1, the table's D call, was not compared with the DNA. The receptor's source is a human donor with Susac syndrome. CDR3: CASGLATGQGIFI.